One and the same sample provided the 16 T cell receptor beta chains below, sequenced in a study of shared clonotypes between healthy human individuals. The data were produced by immunoSEQ multiplex PCR, yet TCRdb's version contains in-frame clones alone and is incomplete. This sample yields roughly 2.2 million clones, of which around 93% are seen a single time; more than 0.35% belongs to the top ten. Source material: naive CD4+ T cells from PBMCs. The sample's subset: CD45RA+ positively selected. Receptors were obtained from a man between 18 and 29 years old in good health. Some clones in this sample may be carry-over from other donors' samples.

The chain couples TRBV5-1 to TRBJ2-7; 9 bases agree with TRBD1. The ends lost 4 bases at V and 6 bases at J; junction bases unmatched: 11. The CDR3 length is 15 residues. Germline loops: CDR1 SGHRS, CDR2 YFSETQ. The CDR3 region has the DNA TGCGCCAGCAGCGGAGGGACAGGGAACCCTCTCGAGCAGTACTTC. It yields the protein CASSGGTGNPLEQYF.

V is TRBV5-1 and J is TRBJ2-1; possible D gene TRBD1, 5 bases. The CDR3 runs 16 residues. Germline assignment: CDR1 SGHRS and CDR2 YFSETQ. V was cut by 4 bases and J by 3 bases, with 17 bases left in between. CDR3 in amino acids: CASSKTQGGDYNEQFF. For the CDR3, the DNA is TGCGCCAGCAGCAAAACTCAGGGTGGGGACTACAATGAGCAGTTCTTC.

This chain links TRBV5-1 with TRBJ1-1; TRBD1 might be the D (5 bases). Trimming took 9 bases from V and 1 from J, leaving 16 bases between them. This CDR3 comprises 14 residues. The germline V gene encodes CDR1 SGHRS and CDR2 YFSETQ. The CDR3 here is CATGDGQANTEAFF. CDR3 sequence (DNA): TGCGCCACCGGAGACGGACAAGCGAACACTGAAGCTTTCTTT.

This clone was detected once. The genes are TRBV6-6 and TRBJ2-1; 7 nucleotides match TRBD2. Germline V CDR1 and CDR2: MNHNY, SVGAGI (reference sequence). Germline trimming cut 6 bases from V and 10 bases from J; bases unmatched to any gene: 12. The CDR3 totals 14 residues. The CDR3 reads CASSVKAGYGEQFF. The CDR3 nucleotides are TGTGCCAGCAGCGTCAAAGCGGGGTATGGGGAGCAGTTCTTC.

This clone appeared once. This chain uses TRBV11-3 with TRBJ2-2; D gene uncertain. Germline CDR1 and CDR2: SGHNT and YENEEA. V lost 3 bases and J 6 bases, leaving 5 bases between the germline ends. The CDR3 runs 12 residues. The CDR3 reads CASSFGPGELFF. DNA of the CDR3: TGTGCCAGCAGCTTTGGCCCCGGGGAGCTGTTTTTT.

This chain's CDR3 is CASTREGVPQHF. CDR3 bases: TGTGCCAGCACGAGGGAGGGAGTACCCCAGCATTTT. This chain connects TRBV6-1 to TRBJ1-5; D is unclear. The length of the CDR3 is 12 residues. The V gene's germline CDR1 is MNHNS and CDR2 SASEGT. Trimming removed 7 bases from V and 10 bases from J, with 14 bases in between.

V gene TRBV28 combines with J gene TRBJ2-7, with D uncertain. Trimming took 5 bases from V and 3 from J, leaving 14 bases between them. Per the germline V gene, CDR1 is MDHEN and CDR2 is SYDVKM. CDR3 length: 14 residues. CDR3: CASSPPLIGYEQYF. For the CDR3, the DNA is TGTGCCAGCAGTCCCCCTTTGATCGGCTACGAGCAGTACTTC.

V and J are TRBV7-3 and TRBJ2-3; TRBD2 matches 9 bases. The CDR3 has 15 amino acids. V shed 2 bases, J shed 2 bases, and the junction held 2 bases outside the gene matches. Germline CDR1 and CDR2: SGHTA and FQGTGA. The CDR3 here is CASSLAGGATDTQYF. CDR3 coding DNA: TGTGCCAGCAGCTTAGCGGGAGGGGCCACAGATACGCAGTATTTT.

The genes are TRBV28 and TRBJ2-7; 9 positions agree with TRBD2. The CDR3 has 15 amino acids. V dropped 6 bases and J dropped 2; count of bases not matched to a gene: 8. Per germline, CDR1 MDHEN and CDR2 SYDVKM. CDR3 sequence reads: CASSLPLAGPYEQYF. As DNA, the CDR3 is TGTGCCAGCAGCCTCCCCCTAGCGGGGCCCTACGAGCAGTACTTC. Using reference TRBV28 and TRBJ2-7 for the parts outside the CDR3, the full variable domain is DVKVTQSSRYLVKRTGEKVFLECVQDMDHENMFWYRQDPGLGLRLIYFSYDVKMKEKGDIPEGYSVSREKKERFSLILESASTNQTSMYLCASSLPLAGPYEQYFGPGTRLTVT.

The V and J genes are TRBV2 and TRBJ1-5; D is possibly TRBD1 (5 bases). The V end lost 7 bases, the J end lost 7 bases, and 17 bases lay between the germline ends. The germline V gene encodes CDR1 SNHLY and CDR2 FYNNEI. The CDR3 contains 14 residues. The CDR3 DNA sequence: TGTGCCAGCAAATCTGGGACCACGGGGCAGCCCCAGCATTTT. Translation gives CASKSGTTGQPQHF.

As regards this clone: This CDR3 is also generated by other DNA sequences in the sample. The rearrangement uses TRBV5-1 and TRBJ2-5, with D possibly being TRBD1 or TRBD2 (6 bases each). Deletions cut 4 bases from V and 1 base from J, with 11 bases between. The CDR3 runs to 14 residues. CDR1 and CDR2 from the germline V gene are SGHRS and YFSETQ. The CDR3 sequence: CASSAGQPQETQYF. For the CDR3, the DNA is TGCGCCAGCAGCGCGGGACAACCCCAAGAGACCCAGTACTTC. Supplemented by reference TRBV5-1 and TRBJ2-5, the full variable domain reads KAGVTQTPRYLIKTRGQQVTLSCSPISGHRSVSWYQQTPGQGLQFLFEYFSETQRNKGNFPGRFSGRQFSNSRSEMNVSTLELGDSALYLCASSAGQPQETQYFGPGTRLLVL.

This clone came up once. The chain joins TRBV2 to TRBJ2-5, with D perhaps TRBD2 (5 bases). This CDR3 has 13 amino acids. Germline CDR1 reads SNHLY; CDR2 reads FYNNEI. The V and J ends lost 8 bases and 3 bases respectively, with 13 bases between them. The CDR3 is CASSRLREETQYF. For the CDR3, the DNA is TGTGCCAGCTCACGACTAAGAGAAGAGACCCAGTACTTC.

The chain employs TRBV5-1 and TRBJ2-2; perhaps TRBD1 as D (5 bases). Trimming removed 4 bases at V and 1 base at J, with 11 bases between. The CDR3 length is 15 residues. Germline values: CDR1 SGHRS, CDR2 YFSETQ. The CDR3 nucleotides read TGCGCCAGCAGCCTTAGGACACTGAACACCGGGGAGCTGTTTTTT. This gives the protein CASSLRTLNTGELFF.

The chain combines TRBV30 with TRBJ1-6, with unresolved D. Germline CDR1 GTSNPN, CDR2 SVGIG (reference sequence). This CDR3 is 12 amino acids long. V was clipped by 6 bases and J by 6 bases, with 9 bases between them. CDR3 in amino acids: CACRASNSPLHF. The CDR3 DNA sequence: TGTGCCTGTAGGGCATCTAATTCACCCCTCCACTTT.

This chain joins TRBV28 and TRBJ2-2; the D gene is possibly TRBD1 (5 bases). The germline V gene has CDR1 MDHEN and CDR2 SYDVKM. Trimming stripped 7 bases from V and 4 bases from J, with 22 bases between. This CDR3 comprises 17 residues. The CDR3 coding sequence is TGTGCCAGCACCCTTGGCATAGTCAGGGTATCCACCGGGGAGCTGTTTTTT. This codes for CASTLGIVRVSTGELFF.

The rearrangement uses TRBV7-2 and TRBJ2-3, with 9 bases lining up with TRBD2. Germline CDR1 is SGHTA and CDR2 is FQGNSA. Trimming at V came to 5 bases and at J to 2 bases, leaving 11 bases not matched to a gene. There are 17 residues in the CDR3. The CDR3 DNA sequence: TGTGCCAGCAGCCCTCCCAGGCTAGCGGGAAACACAGATACGCAGTATTTT. Amino acid sequence: CASSPPRLAGNTDTQYF.